This passage covers 15 T cell receptor beta chains from one sample sequenced in a study of response to subunit inactivated influenza vaccine. A single record per CDR3 protein comes from TCRdb applying MiXCR to the RT-PCR reads. The sample has about 700,000 distinct CDR3 sequences, approximately 15% seen once. The starting material was PBMCs from blood, obtained 14 days before vaccination. The receptors were sampled from a man between 50 and 59 years old who received an inactivated influenza vaccine.

The table lists this clonotype with a few counts. This rearrangement joins TRBV7-2 to TRBJ2-7; TRBD1 aligns across 9 bases. The CDR3 is 17 amino acids. The V gene end was trimmed by 2 bases and the J gene end by 3 bases; junction bases not matched to a gene: 11. The germline V gene has CDR1 SGHTA and CDR2 FQGNSA. CDR3 DNA: TGTGCCAGCAGCTTAACCTTTACAGGGGGCGGTGGCTACGAGCAGTACTTC. It specifies CASSLTFTGGGGYEQYF.

This clonotype showed up just a few times. The chain joins TRBV28 to TRBJ2-2, with TRBD2 as a possible D gene (6 bases). Germline loops: CDR1 MDHEN, CDR2 SYDVKM. With 3 bases removed from V and 5 bases from J, the gap between germline ends came to 13 bases. The CDR3 contains 15 residues. CDR3 residues: CASSLVLARTGELFF. The DNA of the CDR3 is TGTGCCAGCAGTTTGGTACTAGCACGAACCGGGGAGCTGTTTTTT.

This clonotype was detected ten times or more. This rearrangement joins TRBV12-3 or TRBV12-4 to TRBJ1-5, with a possible D match to TRBD1 (5 bases). Trimming pared 2 bases from V and 1 base from J, leaving 12 bases between. The CDR3 runs 16 residues. The CDR3 DNA sequence: TGTGCCAGCAGTTTACTCGGGGCGCAGAGCAATCAGCCCCAGCATTTT. Its translation is CASSLLGAQSNQPQHF.

In this sample, this clonotype turned up many times. The chain couples TRBV5-1 to TRBJ1-2; TRBD1 matches 7 bases. J gave up 8 bases and V 2 bases, and 3 bases lay outside the gene matches. Germline V gene sequence: CDR1 SGHRS, CDR2 YFSETQ. CDR3 length equals 12 residues. The CDR3, as DNA: TGCGCCAGCAGCTTAGGGGGCCTGGGCTACACCTTC. It encodes CASSLGGLGYTF.

V is TRBV4-3 and J is TRBJ2-5, with 12 bases identical to TRBD2. Losses at the gene ends were 2 bases for V and 5 bases for J; bases not matched to a gene: 9. The CDR3 loop spans 17 amino acids. Germline V gene data show CDR1 as LGHNA and CDR2 as YSLEER. The DNA of the CDR3 is TGCGCCAGCAGCCAAAATTGGGCGACTAGCGGGAGTGAGACCCAGTACTTC. This translates into CASSQNWATSGSETQYF.

This clonotype was seen at least ten times. The gene calls are TRBV12-3 or TRBV12-4 and TRBJ1-1, with 8 bases lining up with TRBD1. V dropped 6 bases and J dropped 7; count of bases not matched to a gene: 7. The CDR3 consists of 13 residues. CDR3 in DNA: TGTGCCAGCAGGTCACAGGGGGATATTGAAGCTTTCTTT. The encoded protein is CASRSQGDIEAFF.

V and J are TRBV15 and TRBJ1-5, with no clear D. The V end lost 3 bases, the J end lost 4 bases, and 7 bases lay between the germline ends. Germline CDR1 reads LNHNV; CDR2 reads YYDKDF (reference sequence). The CDR3 runs to 13 residues. CDR3 residues: CATSREINQPQHF. The CDR3 region has the DNA TGTGCCACCAGCAGGGAAATAAATCAGCCCCAGCATTTT.

The V and J genes are TRBV20-1 and TRBJ2-7; 10 nucleotides agree with TRBD1. V lost 5 bases, J lost 3 bases, and 13 bases stayed unmatched. The CDR3 contains 16 residues. The V gene's germline CDR1 is DFQATT and CDR2 SNEGSKA (reference sequence). CDR3 loop: CSAEDRGELHRYEQYF. In nucleotides, the CDR3 is TGCAGTGCTGAGGACAGGGGGGAATTGCACCGCTACGAGCAGTACTTC.

This clonotype was recorded a few times. No conserved phenylalanine or tryptophan ends this CDR3, so it is likely a read error. The limits of the CDR3 on the DNA are not certain, so only TCRdb's listed CDR3 is given. The V call is TRBV4-3, the J call TRBJ1-1. The CDR3 region is 13 residues in length, termini included. Germline CDR1 LGHNA, CDR2 YSLEER. CDR3: CASSQRGGLTLTY.

The table lists this clonotype with many counts. The chain couples TRBV12-3 or TRBV12-4 to TRBJ1-1, with D unclear. CDR3 length: 19 amino acids. Trimming removed 7 bases at V and 0 bases at J, with 27 bases between. In DNA, the CDR3 is TGTGCCAGCACCAACACGGGGAGAGTACACAACCTAATGAACACTGAAGCTTTCTTT. Amino acid sequence: CASTNTGRVHNLMNTEAFF.

Only a few counts were recorded for this clonotype. The chain is built from TRBV15 and TRBJ2-5; weak D call: TRBD2 (5 bases). Germline CDR1 reads LNHNV; CDR2 reads YYDKDF (reference sequence). This CDR3 is built from 16 residues. V was shortened by 0 bases and J by 2 bases, with 13 bases between the two germline ends. CDR3 loop: CATSRDQAAVQETQYF. The CDR3 DNA reads TGTGCCACCAGCAGAGATCAAGCGGCAGTGCAAGAGACCCAGTACTTC.

CDR3 bases: TGCGCCAGCAGCCAAGAAGGCCGACTAGTGGGGCCGTCAGTTACGCAGTATTTT. This sequence encodes CASSQEGRLVGPSVTQYF. This chain uses TRBV4-1 with TRBJ2-3; possible D gene TRBD2, 6 bases. V was shortened by 0 bases and J by 8 bases, with 24 bases between the two germline ends. The CDR3 sequence is 18 residues long. The germline V gene encodes CDR1 MGHRA and CDR2 YSYEKL.

The chain uses TRBV5-6 and TRBJ2-3, with D perhaps being TRBD1 or TRBD2 (5 bases each). V lost 5 bases and J 4 bases, leaving 17 bases between the germline ends. The CDR3 loop spans 15 amino acids. Germline lookup yields CDR1 SGHDT and CDR2 YYEEEE. The CDR3 DNA reads TGTGCCAGCAGGACGGGGCAAAACGAGGCAGATACGCAGTATTTT. Residues: CASRTGQNEADTQYF.

This clonotype has a count of ten or more. The V gene is TRBV20-1, the J gene TRBJ2-1; 12 nucleotides align to TRBD1. The germline V gene encodes CDR1 DFQATT and CDR2 SNEGSKA (reference sequence). CDR3 size: 14 residues. The J segment lost 5 bases and the V segment lost 6 bases, leaving 5 bases of the junction unmatched. The CDR3 protein is CSARDRGRNNEQFF. The CDR3 bases are TGCAGTGCCCGGGACAGGGGGCGTAACAATGAGCAGTTCTTC.

This sequence joins TRBV6-1 and TRBJ1-6; D call uncertain. The germline V gene has CDR1 MNHNS and CDR2 SASEGT. V was clipped by 3 bases and J by 7 bases, with 4 bases between them. The CDR3 length is 12 residues. CDR3 bases: TGTGCCAGCAGTGATAGAAATTCACCCCTCCACTTT. Translation gives CASSDRNSPLHF.